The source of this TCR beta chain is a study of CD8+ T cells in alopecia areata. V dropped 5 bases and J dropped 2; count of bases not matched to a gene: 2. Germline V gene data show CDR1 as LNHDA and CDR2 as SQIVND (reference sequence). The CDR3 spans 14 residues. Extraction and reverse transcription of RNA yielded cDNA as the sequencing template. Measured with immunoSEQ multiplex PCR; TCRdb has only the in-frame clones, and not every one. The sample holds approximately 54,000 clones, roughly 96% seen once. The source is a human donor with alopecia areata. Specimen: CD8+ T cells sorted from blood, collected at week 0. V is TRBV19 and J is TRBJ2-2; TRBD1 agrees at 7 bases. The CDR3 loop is CASSWTGNTGELFF. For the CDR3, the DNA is TGTGCCAGTAGTTGGACAGGAAACACCGGGGAGCTGTTTTTT.